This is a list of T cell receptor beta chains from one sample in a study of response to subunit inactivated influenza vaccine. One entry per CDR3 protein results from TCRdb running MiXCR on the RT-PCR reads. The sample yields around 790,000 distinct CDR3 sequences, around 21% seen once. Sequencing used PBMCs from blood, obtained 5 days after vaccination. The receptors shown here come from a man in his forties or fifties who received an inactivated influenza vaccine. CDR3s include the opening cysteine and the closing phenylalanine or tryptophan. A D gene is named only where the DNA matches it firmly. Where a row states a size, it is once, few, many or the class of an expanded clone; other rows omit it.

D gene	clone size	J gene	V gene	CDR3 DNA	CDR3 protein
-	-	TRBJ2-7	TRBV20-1	TGCAGTGCCCCGGGGCCGGAGTACGAGCAGTACTTC	CSAPGPEYEQYF
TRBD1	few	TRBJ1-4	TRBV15	TGTGCCACCAGCAGAGATACGGGACAGCCCTCTGAAAAACTGTTTTTT	CATSRDTGQPSEKLFF
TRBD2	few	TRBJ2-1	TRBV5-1	TGCGCCAGCAGCTCTCGGGGGGGCCCCGATAATGAGCAGTTCTTC	CASSSRGGPDNEQFF
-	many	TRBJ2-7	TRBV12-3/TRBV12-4	TGTGCCAGCAGGAAGGAGACAGATCCCCCCTACGAGCAGTACTTC	CASRKETDPPYEQYF
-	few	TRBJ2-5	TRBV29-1	TGCAGCGCGGAGGACCTGAGGGCCCAGTACTTC	CSAEDLRAQYF
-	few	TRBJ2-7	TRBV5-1	TGCGCCAGCAGCTTGGCCCCCTGGAGTTCCTACGAGCAGTACTTC	CASSLAPWSSYEQYF
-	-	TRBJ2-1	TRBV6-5	TGTGCCAGCAGTTACTCGCGGGGTGAGCAGTTCTTC	CASSYSRGEQFF
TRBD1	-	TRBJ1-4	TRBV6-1	TGTGCCAGCAGTGAACAGGGGGCCCATGAAAAACTGTTTTTT	CASSEQGAHEKLFF
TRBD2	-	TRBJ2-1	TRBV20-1	TGCAGTGCTAGAGATTGGCAGGGAGGGTTACCATACAATGAGCAGTTCTTC	CSARDWQGGLPYNEQFF
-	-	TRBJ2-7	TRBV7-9	TGTGCCAGCAGCCGTACTAGTCGTGAGGCCTACGAGCAGTACTTC	CASSRTSREAYEQYF
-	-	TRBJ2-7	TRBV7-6	TGTGCCAGCAGCTTAGCTCAGGGCAGCTTCTACGAGCAGTACTTC	CASSLAQGSFYEQYF
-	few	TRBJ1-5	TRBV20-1	TGCAGTGCTAGGGGCCAGGCTAGCAATCAGCCCCAGCATTTT	CSARGQASNQPQHF
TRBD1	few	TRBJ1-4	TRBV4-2	TGTGCCAGCAGCCAAAGGGACAGGGGACGAGAAAAACTGTTTTTT	CASSQRDRGREKLFF
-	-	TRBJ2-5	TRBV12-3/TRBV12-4	TGTGCCAGCAGTTTTAGTTTAGGCCCCAGTGAGACCCAGTACTTC	CASSFSLGPSETQYF
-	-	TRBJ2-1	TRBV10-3	TGTGCCATCAGTGAGTCGTTCTCAGCCCAGCTCTCCTTCTACAATGAGCAGTTCTTC	CAISESFSAQLSFYNEQFF
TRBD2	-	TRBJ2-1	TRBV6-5	TGTGCCAGCAGTTACGCGGGGGGCAATGAGCAGTTCTTC	CASSYAGGNEQFF